This T cell receptor beta chain was sequenced for a study of shared clonotypes between healthy human individuals. Findings and limits, study-wide: The authors sampled blood alone, and tissue repertoires likely differ. Against clonotypes common to all four donors, non-shared ones had lower generation probabilities.

As for this clone: The antigen remains unidentified.

Per the original methods: Filtering differed for immunoSEQ, which gave only junction sequences without quality scores. Generated by immunoSEQ multiplex PCR, the TCRdb table keeps only in-frame clones and is missing some. V, J and clone size derive from that table, while D and trimming were established from the DNA sequence. The sample includes approximately 2,300,000 clones, around 90% seen only once; the top ten take around 0.35%. Per the germline V gene, CDR1 is DFQATT and CDR2 is SNEGSKA (reference sequence). This CDR3 has 11 amino acids. Trimming removed 6 bases at V and 3 bases at J, with 9 bases between. CD4+ cells were split into CD45RA+ naive and CD45RA-negative memory subsets.

The TCR originated in a man between 18 and 29 years old in good health. Some clones in this sample may be carry-over from other donors' samples. V and J are TRBV20-1 and TRBJ2-7; D remains ambiguous. The sequenced sample was naive CD4+ T cells from PBMCs. Sample subset: CD45RA+ positively selected. CDR3 sequence reads: CSATNGYEQYF. The CDR3 coding sequence is TGCAGTGCCACAAACGGCTACGAGCAGTACTTC.